This note documents a single T cell receptor (beta chain) sequence. The source of the sample is a study of blood T cell repertoires in COVID-19. On the study more broadly: Researchers got acute and convalescent COVID-19 samples from the United States, Italy and Spain. T cells, B-cell-depleted T cells, or PBMCs provided the cDNA or gDNA that served as material.

Original methodology: Reference gene primer amplification gave nucleated cell count estimates. Clones were sequenced by immunoSEQ multiplex PCR, and TCRdb holds only the in-frame ones, with some missing. D and trimming come from the DNA, and the V and J calls and clone size come from that table. The sample includes around 240,000 clones, about 86% seen only once; the top ten take about 3%. Germline V lookup: CDR1 SNHLY, CDR2 FYNNEI. CDR3 length equals 12 residues. Trimming stripped 5 bases from V and 6 bases from J, with 10 bases between. The TCR comes from a woman aged 25 to 39 who had recovered from COVID-19. The source material was peripheral blood. The gene calls are TRBV2 and TRBJ1-2, with D maybe TRBD1 (6 bases). The CDR3 nucleotides read TGTGCCAGCAGTAAGAACAGGGATGGCTACACCTTC. Its translation is CASSKNRDGYTF. Full variable domain (rest looked up from reference TRBV2 and TRBJ1-2): EPEVTQTPSHQVTQMGQEVILRCVPISNHLYFYWYRQILGQKVEFLVSFYNNEISEKSEIFDDQFSVERPDGSNFTLKIRSTKLEDSAMYFCASSKNRDGYTFGSGTRLTVV.